These T cell receptor beta chains were read from a single sample in a study of vaccination and CD4 T cells after COVID-19. TCRdb itself ran the PCR reads through MiXCR, one entry per CDR3 protein. This sample has 15,000 to 18,000 distinct CDR3 sequences, with about half found just once. The antigens for these receptors are not known. The sample was CD4+ T cells from blood, cultured in vitro, taken before SARS-CoV-2 vaccination. These receptors were collected from a human donor who had recovered from COVID-19. Both conserved end residues are part of each CDR3. D genes are given only for firm matches. Clone size is shown for a subset of rows, as once, few, many or a class of expanded clone.

cdr3_nt | cdr3_aa | clone_size | v_call | d_call | j_call
TGTGCCAGCAGTGAATGGACAGCCACAGATACGCAGTATTTT | CASSEWTATDTQYF | - | TRBV2 | - | TRBJ2-3
TGTGCCAGCAGTGAAATCCTGACCCGGGGAAACACCATATATTTT | CASSEILTRGNTIYF | once | TRBV2 | - | TRBJ1-3
TGTGCCAGCACCCCCGGGACCATGGACCGAAATTCACCCCTCCACTTT | CASTPGTMDRNSPLHF | few | TRBV6-2/TRBV6-3 | - | TRBJ1-6
TGTGCCAGCTCGAACACCGGGGAGCTGTTTTTT | CASSNTGELFF | - | TRBV6-2/TRBV6-3 | - | TRBJ2-2
TGTGCCAGCAGTGCCCGATCGGACAGGCGGCCCTATAATTCACCCCTCCACTTT | CASSARSDRRPYNSPLHF | few | TRBV6-1 | TRBD1 | TRBJ1-6
TGTGCCAGCAGTAGGTCGACCAATCAGCCCCAGCATTTT | CASSRSTNQPQHF | - | TRBV6-2/TRBV6-3 | - | TRBJ1-5
TGTGCCAGCACCCAGGGACTAGATGACACCGGGGAGCTGTTTTTT | CASTQGLDDTGELFF | few | TRBV7-2 | TRBD2 | TRBJ2-2
TGCGCCAACCACAGGGGAGATAATGAAAAACTGTTTTTT | CANHRGDNEKLFF | - | TRBV5-1 | TRBD1 | TRBJ1-4
TGTGCCAGCAGGCGTAATACAGGTCGCAATTCACCCCTCCACTTT | CASRRNTGRNSPLHF | - | TRBV6-1 | - | TRBJ1-6
TGTGCCAGCAGTTTGACAAGGCACACTGAAGCTTTCTTT | CASSLTRHTEAFF | - | TRBV27 | - | TRBJ1-1
TGTGCCAGCAGTGACTCGAAGGGGAGAGGCGCAGATACGCAGTATTTT | CASSDSKGRGADTQYF | - | TRBV6-4 | - | TRBJ2-3
TGCAGTGCCCAGGGTGTTACCAAAAACATTCAGTACTTC | CSAQGVTKNIQYF | - | TRBV20-1 | - | TRBJ2-4
TGTGCCAGCAGTAGCTCCTATAATTCACCCCTCCACTTT | CASSSSYNSPLHF | few | TRBV28 | - | TRBJ1-6